This T cell receptor (beta chain) was documented in a study of shared clonotypes between healthy human individuals. Sequencing was performed with immunoSEQ multiplex PCR; in TCRdb, only in-frame clones are kept and a portion is missing. The sample consists of some 980,000 clones, about 80% of them appearing once. Germline values: CDR1 LGHNA, CDR2 YSLEER. The CDR3 extends over 15 amino acids. V lost 0 bases to trimming and J lost 4 bases, with 9 bases between them. This clone was picked up a small number of times. The source of this sequence is a man between 18 and 35 years old in good health. The sample comprised memory CD4+ T cells sorted from blood. As for subset: CD45RA-negative fraction. V is TRBV4-3 and J is TRBJ2-2; the D is unclear. DNA for the CDR3: TGCGCCAGCAGCCAAGAAGGCGGATCCACCGGGGAGCTGTTTTTT. Encoded protein: CASSQEGGSTGELFF.